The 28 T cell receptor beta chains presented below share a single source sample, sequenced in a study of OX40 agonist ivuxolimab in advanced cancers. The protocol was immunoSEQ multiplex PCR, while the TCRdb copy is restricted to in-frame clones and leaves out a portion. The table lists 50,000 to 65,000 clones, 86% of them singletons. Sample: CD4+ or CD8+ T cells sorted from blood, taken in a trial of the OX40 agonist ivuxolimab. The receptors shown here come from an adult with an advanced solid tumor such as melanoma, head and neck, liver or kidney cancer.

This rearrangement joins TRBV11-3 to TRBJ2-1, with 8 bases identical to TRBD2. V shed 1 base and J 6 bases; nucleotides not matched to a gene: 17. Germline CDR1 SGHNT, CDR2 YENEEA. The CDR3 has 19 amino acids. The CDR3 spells CASSLGSLPSGGPFNEQFF. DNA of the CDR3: TGTGCCAGCAGCTTAGGTTCACTGCCGTCGGGAGGGCCATTCAATGAGCAGTTCTTC.

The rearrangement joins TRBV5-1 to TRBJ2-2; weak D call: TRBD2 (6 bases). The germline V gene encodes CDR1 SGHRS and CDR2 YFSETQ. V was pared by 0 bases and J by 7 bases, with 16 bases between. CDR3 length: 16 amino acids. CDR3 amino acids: CASSLDGTVNGGELFF. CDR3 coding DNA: TGCGCCAGCAGCTTGGACGGGACTGTGAACGGCGGGGAGCTGTTTTTT.

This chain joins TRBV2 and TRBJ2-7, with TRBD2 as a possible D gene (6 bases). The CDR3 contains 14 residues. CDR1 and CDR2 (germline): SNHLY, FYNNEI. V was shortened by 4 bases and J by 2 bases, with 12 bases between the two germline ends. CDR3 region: CASSVGGDTYEQYF. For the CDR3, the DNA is TGTGCCAGCAGTGTCGGCGGGGATACCTACGAGCAGTACTTC.

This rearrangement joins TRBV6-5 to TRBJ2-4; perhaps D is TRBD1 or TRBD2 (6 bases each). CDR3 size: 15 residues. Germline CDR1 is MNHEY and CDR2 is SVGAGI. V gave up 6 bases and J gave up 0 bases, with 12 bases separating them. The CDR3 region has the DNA TGTGCCAGCAGCCCCGGGGGCCTAGCCAAAAACATTCAGTACTTC. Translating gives CASSPGGLAKNIQYF.

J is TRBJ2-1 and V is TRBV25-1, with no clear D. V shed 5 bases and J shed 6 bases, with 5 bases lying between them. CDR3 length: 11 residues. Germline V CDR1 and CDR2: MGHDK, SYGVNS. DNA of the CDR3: TGTGCCAGCAGTCAACTCAATGAGCAGTTCTTC. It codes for CASSQLNEQFF.

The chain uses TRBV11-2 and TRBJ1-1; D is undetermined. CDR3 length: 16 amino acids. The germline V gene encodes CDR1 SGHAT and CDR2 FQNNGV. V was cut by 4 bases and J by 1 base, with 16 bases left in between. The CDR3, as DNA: TGTGCCAGCAGCTCAAGGGCCGGACGGCAGAACACTGAAGCTTTCTTT. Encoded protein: CASSSRAGRQNTEAFF.

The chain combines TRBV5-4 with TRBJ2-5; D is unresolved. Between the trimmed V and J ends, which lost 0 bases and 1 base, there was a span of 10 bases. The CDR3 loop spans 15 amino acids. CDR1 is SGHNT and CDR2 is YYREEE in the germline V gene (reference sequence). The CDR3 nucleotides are TGTGCCAGCAGCTTGGCCGGGTTAGGCCAAGAGACCCAGTACTTC. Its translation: CASSLAGLGQETQYF. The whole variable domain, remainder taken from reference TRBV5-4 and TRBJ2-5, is ETGVTQSPTHLIKTRGQQVTLRCSSQSGHNTVSWYQQALGQGPQFIFQYYREEENGRGNFPPRFSGLQFPNYSSELNVNALELDDSALYLCASSLAGLGQETQYFGPGTRLLVL.

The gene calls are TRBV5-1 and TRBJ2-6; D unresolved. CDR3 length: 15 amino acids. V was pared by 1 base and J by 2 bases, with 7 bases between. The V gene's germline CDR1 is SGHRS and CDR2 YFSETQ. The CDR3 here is CASSLSGTGANVLTF. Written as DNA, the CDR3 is TGCGCCAGCAGCTTGAGTGGGACTGGGGCCAACGTCCTGACTTTC.

The CDR3 loop reads CASSLVAAGRIDTQYF. Here the CDR3 DNA reads TGTGCCAGCAGCTTAGTAGCTGCGGGTCGGATAGATACGCAGTATTTT. This chain connects TRBV7-2 to TRBJ2-3; tentative D call: TRBD2 (5 bases). CDR1 SGHTA and CDR2 FQGNSA come from the germline V gene. The CDR3 runs to 16 residues. V was shortened by 1 base and J by 5 bases, with 16 bases between the two germline ends.

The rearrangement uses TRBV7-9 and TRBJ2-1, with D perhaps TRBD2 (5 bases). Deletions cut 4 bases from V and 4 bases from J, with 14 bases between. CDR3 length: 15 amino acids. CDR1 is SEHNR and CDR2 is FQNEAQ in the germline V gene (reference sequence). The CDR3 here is CASSSTDSIYNEQFF. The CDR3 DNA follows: TGTGCCAGCAGCTCCACGGACTCGATATACAATGAGCAGTTCTTC.

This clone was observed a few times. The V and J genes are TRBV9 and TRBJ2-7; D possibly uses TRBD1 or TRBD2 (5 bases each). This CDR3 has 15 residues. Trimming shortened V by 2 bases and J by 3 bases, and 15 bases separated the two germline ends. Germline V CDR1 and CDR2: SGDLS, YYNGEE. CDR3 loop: CASSVSWDAGYEQYF. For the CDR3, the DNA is TGTGCCAGCAGCGTGAGCTGGGACGCTGGCTACGAGCAGTACTTC.

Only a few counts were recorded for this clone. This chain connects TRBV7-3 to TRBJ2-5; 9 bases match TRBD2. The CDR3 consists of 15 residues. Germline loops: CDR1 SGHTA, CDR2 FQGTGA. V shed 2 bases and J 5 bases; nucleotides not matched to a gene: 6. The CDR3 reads CASSLGGRAWETQYF. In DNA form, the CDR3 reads TGTGCCAGCAGCTTAGGCGGGAGGGCCTGGGAGACCCAGTACTTC.

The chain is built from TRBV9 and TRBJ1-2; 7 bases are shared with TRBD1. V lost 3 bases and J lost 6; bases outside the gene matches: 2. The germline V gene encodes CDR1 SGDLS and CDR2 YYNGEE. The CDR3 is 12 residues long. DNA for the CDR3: TGTGCCAGCAGCGAGCAGGGGGATGGCTACACCTTC. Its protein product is CASSEQGDGYTF.

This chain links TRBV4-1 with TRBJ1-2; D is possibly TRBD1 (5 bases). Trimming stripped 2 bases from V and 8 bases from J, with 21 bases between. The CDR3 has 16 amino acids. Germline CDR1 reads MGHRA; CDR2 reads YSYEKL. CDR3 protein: CASSQSPLGRKGGYTF. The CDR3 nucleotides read TGCGCCAGCAGCCAAAGCCCACTGGGACGAAAAGGGGGCTACACCTTC.

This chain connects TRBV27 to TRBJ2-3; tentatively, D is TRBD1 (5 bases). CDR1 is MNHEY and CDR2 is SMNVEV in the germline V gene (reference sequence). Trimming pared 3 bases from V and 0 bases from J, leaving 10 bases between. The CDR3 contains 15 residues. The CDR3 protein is CASSFWGPSTDTQYF. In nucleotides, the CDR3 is TGTGCCAGCAGTTTCTGGGGCCCGAGCACAGATACGCAGTATTTT.

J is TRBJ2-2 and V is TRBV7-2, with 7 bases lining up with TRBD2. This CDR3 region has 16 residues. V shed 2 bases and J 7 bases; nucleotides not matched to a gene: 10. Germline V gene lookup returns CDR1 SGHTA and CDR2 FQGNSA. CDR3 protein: CASSLSRLLAGGELFF. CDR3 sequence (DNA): TGTGCCAGCAGCTTATCTCGCCTTTTAGCGGGCGGGGAGCTGTTTTTT.

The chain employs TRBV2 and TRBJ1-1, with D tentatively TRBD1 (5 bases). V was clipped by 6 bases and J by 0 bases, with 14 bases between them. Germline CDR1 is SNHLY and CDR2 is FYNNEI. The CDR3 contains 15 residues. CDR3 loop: CASRGPEALNTEAFF. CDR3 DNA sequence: TGTGCCAGCAGGGGACCGGAGGCCCTGAACACTGAAGCTTTCTTT.

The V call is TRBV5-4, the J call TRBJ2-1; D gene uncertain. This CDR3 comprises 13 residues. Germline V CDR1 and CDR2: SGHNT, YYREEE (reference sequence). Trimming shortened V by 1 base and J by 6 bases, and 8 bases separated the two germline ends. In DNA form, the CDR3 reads TGTGCCAGCAGCTTGCCAGTTAGCAATGAGCAGTTCTTC. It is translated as CASSLPVSNEQFF.

DNA of the CDR3: TGTGCCAGCAGCTTAGCCGTCACAGATACGCAGTATTTT. Protein sequence: CASSLAVTDTQYF. The chain uses TRBV7-6 and TRBJ2-3, with D unresolved. Germline V gene lookup returns CDR1 SGHVS and CDR2 FNYEAQ. Trimming took 0 bases from V and 2 from J, leaving 3 bases between them. The CDR3 covers 13 residues.

Here the CDR3 reads CASGPSWGETEAFF. The CDR3 coding sequence is TGTGCCAGCGGACCATCCTGGGGGGAGACTGAAGCTTTCTTT. This sequence joins TRBV9 and TRBJ1-1; possible D gene TRBD1, 5 bases. V gave up 7 bases and J gave up 5 bases, with 18 bases separating them. CDR1 and CDR2 (germline): SGDLS, YYNGEE. The CDR3 totals 14 residues.

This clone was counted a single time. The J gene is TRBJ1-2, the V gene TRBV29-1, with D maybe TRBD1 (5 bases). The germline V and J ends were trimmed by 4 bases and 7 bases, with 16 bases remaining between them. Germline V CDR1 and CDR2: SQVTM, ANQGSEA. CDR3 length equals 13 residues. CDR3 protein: CSVGDGEYLGYTF. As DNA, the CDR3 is TGCAGCGTTGGGGACGGAGAGTATCTTGGCTACACCTTC. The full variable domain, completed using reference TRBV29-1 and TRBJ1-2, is SAVISQKPSRDICQRGTSLTIQCQVDSQVTMMFWYRQQPGQSLTLIATANQGSEATYESGFVIDKFPISRPNLTFSTLTVSNMSPEDSSIYLCSVGDGEYLGYTFGSGTRLTVV.

The CDR3 DNA follows: TGTGCCAGCAGCGTAGATACAGGGGGCGCCGGCTATGGCTACACCTTC. Residues: CASSVDTGGAGYGYTF. V gene TRBV9 combines with J gene TRBJ1-2; 9 bases align to TRBD1. V trimming: 0 bases; J trimming: 4 bases; junction bases outside the gene matches: 7. The CDR3 runs 16 residues. Germline loops: CDR1 SGDLS, CDR2 YYNGEE.

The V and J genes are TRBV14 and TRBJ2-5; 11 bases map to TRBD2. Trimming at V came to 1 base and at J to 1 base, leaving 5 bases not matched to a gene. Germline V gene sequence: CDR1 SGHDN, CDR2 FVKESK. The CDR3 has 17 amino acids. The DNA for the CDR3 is TGTGCCAGCAGCCAAGGGGGACTAGCGGAATTCCAAGAGACCCAGTACTTC. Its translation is CASSQGGLAEFQETQYF.

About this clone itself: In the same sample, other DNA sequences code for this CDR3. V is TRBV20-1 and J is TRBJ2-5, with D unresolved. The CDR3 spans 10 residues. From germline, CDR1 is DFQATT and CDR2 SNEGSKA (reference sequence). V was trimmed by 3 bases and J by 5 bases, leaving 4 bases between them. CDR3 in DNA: TGCAGTGCTAGGAAGGAGACCCAGTACTTC. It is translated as CSARKETQYF.

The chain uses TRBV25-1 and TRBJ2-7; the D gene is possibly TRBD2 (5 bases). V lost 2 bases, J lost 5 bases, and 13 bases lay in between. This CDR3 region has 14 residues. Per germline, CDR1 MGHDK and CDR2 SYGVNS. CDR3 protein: CASSEADGGDEQYF. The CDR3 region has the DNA TGTGCCAGCAGTGAAGCCGACGGAGGCGACGAGCAGTACTTC.

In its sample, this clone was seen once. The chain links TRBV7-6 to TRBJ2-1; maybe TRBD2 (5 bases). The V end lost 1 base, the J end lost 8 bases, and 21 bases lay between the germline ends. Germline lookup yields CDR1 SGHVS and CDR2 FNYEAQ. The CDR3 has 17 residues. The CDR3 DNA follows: TGTGCCAGCAGCTTAGGTTCGGCCCCCGGGGTTATGGATGAGCAGTTCTTC. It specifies CASSLGSAPGVMDEQFF.

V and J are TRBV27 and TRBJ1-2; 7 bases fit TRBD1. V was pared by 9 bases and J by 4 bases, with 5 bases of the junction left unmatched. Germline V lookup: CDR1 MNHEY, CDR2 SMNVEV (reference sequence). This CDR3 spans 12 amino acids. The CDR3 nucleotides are TGTGCCAGTCGCAGGGGGAGCTATGGCTACACCTTC. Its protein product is CASRRGSYGYTF.

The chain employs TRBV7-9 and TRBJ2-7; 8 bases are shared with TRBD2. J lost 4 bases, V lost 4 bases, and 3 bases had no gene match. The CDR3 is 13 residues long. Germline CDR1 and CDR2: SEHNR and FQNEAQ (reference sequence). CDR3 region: CASSSTSGYEQYF. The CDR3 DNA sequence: TGTGCCAGCAGCTCCACTAGCGGTTACGAGCAGTACTTC. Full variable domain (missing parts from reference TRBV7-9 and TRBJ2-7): DTGVSQNPRHKITKRGQNVTFRCDPISEHNRLYWYRQTLGQGPEFLTYFQNEAQLEKSRLLSDRFSAERPKGSFSTLEIQRTEQGDSAMYLCASSSTSGYEQYFGPGTRLTVT.